Listed below are T cell receptor beta chains from one sample, sequenced in a study of blood T cell repertoires in COVID-19. Generated by immunoSEQ multiplex PCR, the TCRdb table keeps only in-frame clones and is missing some. This table holds some 97,000 clones, roughly 92% found once. Source material: peripheral blood. The receptors originated from a man aged 70 or older with acute or convalescent COVID-19. Both conserved end residues are part of each CDR3. The order of the fields is J gene, D gene, clone size, V gene, CDR3 DNA, CDR3 protein. The D gene is left open where the match is weak. The size entry is marked missing in some rows and otherwise reads once, few, many or a size class.

j_call: TRBJ1-1
d_call: .
clone_size: once
v_call: TRBV27
cdr3_nt: TGTGCCAGCAGTTTTTTGGTTGAGACTGAAGCTTTCTTT
cdr3_aa: CASSFLVETEAFF

j_call: TRBJ2-3
d_call: TRBD2
clone_size: .
v_call: TRBV6-5
cdr3_nt: TGTGCCAGCAGGACAAAGCGGGGGGTTCTGGATACGCAGTATTTT
cdr3_aa: CASRTKRGVLDTQYF

j_call: TRBJ2-7
d_call: TRBD2
clone_size: .
v_call: TRBV5-1
cdr3_nt: TGCGCCAGCAGCCCCCGGACTAGCGGGGGCTACGAGCAGTACTTC
cdr3_aa: CASSPRTSGGYEQYF

j_call: TRBJ1-5
d_call: .
clone_size: .
v_call: TRBV28
cdr3_nt: TGTGCCAGCAGTTTTGCGGGGGCGAGCAATCAGCCCCAGCATTTT
cdr3_aa: CASSFAGASNQPQHF

j_call: TRBJ2-7
d_call: TRBD1
clone_size: .
v_call: TRBV19
cdr3_nt: TGTGCCAGTAGTCTGCCGGGACAGGGGACCGAGCAGTACTTC
cdr3_aa: CASSLPGQGTEQYF

j_call: TRBJ1-3
d_call: .
clone_size: .
v_call: TRBV10-1
cdr3_nt: TGCGCCAGCAGTGAGACAGGTCCCAACACCTGCTTTCCTGGAAACACCATATATTTT
cdr3_aa: CASSETGPNTCFPGNTIYF

j_call: TRBJ2-7
d_call: TRBD2
clone_size: .
v_call: TRBV19
cdr3_nt: TGTGCCAGTAGCTACCGGGGGGGCGAGCAGTACTTC
cdr3_aa: CASSYRGGEQYF

j_call: TRBJ1-1
d_call: TRBD1
clone_size: .
v_call: TRBV24-1
cdr3_nt: TGTGCCACCAGTGACCCGGACAGGGGATATGGAGCTTTCTTT
cdr3_aa: CATSDPDRGYGAFF

j_call: TRBJ1-1
d_call: .
clone_size: .
v_call: TRBV7-2
cdr3_nt: TGTGCCAGCAGCCCCAACCCTAATGGTCCCACTGAAGCTTTCTTT
cdr3_aa: CASSPNPNGPTEAFF

j_call: TRBJ2-4
d_call: TRBD1
clone_size: .
v_call: TRBV4-2
cdr3_nt: TGTGCCAGCAGCCAATCCGCAGGGGGCGCGGACGAAAACATTCAGTACTTC
cdr3_aa: CASSQSAGGADENIQYF

j_call: TRBJ1-4
d_call: .
clone_size: .
v_call: TRBV5-1
cdr3_nt: TGCGCCAGCCGCGTCAGGGGCGAGACTAATGAAAAACTGTTTTTT
cdr3_aa: CASRVRGETNEKLFF

j_call: TRBJ1-1
d_call: TRBD1
clone_size: .
v_call: TRBV5-1
cdr3_nt: TGCGCCAGCAGCTTGGAGAGACAGGGGCTCACTGAAGCTTTCTTT
cdr3_aa: CASSLERQGLTEAFF

j_call: TRBJ2-1
d_call: TRBD2
clone_size: .
v_call: TRBV6-5
cdr3_nt: TGTGCCAGCAAGGGTAGCGGGGTTTACAATGAGCAGTTCTTC
cdr3_aa: CASKGSGVYNEQFF

j_call: TRBJ1-5
d_call: .
clone_size: .
v_call: TRBV6-5
cdr3_nt: TGTGCCAGCGGTCAGGGCCCGTATAGCAATCAGCCCCAGCATTTT
cdr3_aa: CASGQGPYSNQPQHF

j_call: TRBJ1-3
d_call: .
clone_size: once
v_call: TRBV30
cdr3_nt: TGTGCCTGGAGCGTTAAGGACAGCTCTGGAAACACCATATATTTT
cdr3_aa: CAWSVKDSSGNTIYF

j_call: TRBJ1-5
d_call: .
clone_size: .
v_call: TRBV7-2
cdr3_nt: TGTGCCAGCAGCTTAGTCTCAGGGGGCAATCAGCCCCAGCATTTT
cdr3_aa: CASSLVSGGNQPQHF

j_call: TRBJ1-5
d_call: .
clone_size: .
v_call: TRBV6-5
cdr3_nt: TGTGCCAGCAGTTACCTAGCCAATTCAGGTCAGCCCCAGCATTTT
cdr3_aa: CASSYLANSGQPQHF

j_call: TRBJ1-2
d_call: TRBD1
clone_size: .
v_call: TRBV10-3
cdr3_nt: TGTGCCATCAGTGGTGCCCAGGGGGCGCTGGACTATGGCTACACCTTC
cdr3_aa: CAISGAQGALDYGYTF

j_call: TRBJ2-7
d_call: .
clone_size: .
v_call: TRBV5-1
cdr3_nt: TGCGCCAGCAGCTTGGGGATGAGGGTGCCATCCTACGAGCAGTACTTC
cdr3_aa: CASSLGMRVPSYEQYF

j_call: TRBJ1-5
d_call: TRBD1
clone_size: .
v_call: TRBV19
cdr3_nt: TGTGCCAGTAGTACAGGGGGCGGTACGAGTCAGCCCCAGCATTTT
cdr3_aa: CASSTGGGTSQPQHF

j_call: TRBJ2-3
d_call: TRBD1
clone_size: once
v_call: TRBV10-3
cdr3_nt: TGTGCCATCAGTCCGGGACAGCACACAGATACGCAGTATTTT
cdr3_aa: CAISPGQHTDTQYF

j_call: TRBJ2-5
d_call: .
clone_size: few
v_call: TRBV12-3/TRBV12-4
cdr3_nt: TGTGCCAGCAGTTCCACGAAATTGGCGACCCAGTACTTC
cdr3_aa: CASSSTKLATQYF

j_call: TRBJ1-5
d_call: TRBD1
clone_size: .
v_call: TRBV4-3
cdr3_nt: TGCGCCAGCAGCCAGGAGACAGGGGGCTTCGGGCCCCAGCATTTT
cdr3_aa: CASSQETGGFGPQHF

j_call: TRBJ2-1
d_call: TRBD2
clone_size: once
v_call: TRBV7-8
cdr3_nt: TGTGCCAGCAGCTTAGCCGAACTAGCGTTCAGCAATGAGCAGTTCTTC
cdr3_aa: CASSLAELAFSNEQFF

j_call: TRBJ1-3
d_call: TRBD1
clone_size: .
v_call: TRBV7-7
cdr3_nt: TGTGCTAGCAGCTTAGGGACAGGCTGGGGAAACACCATATATTTT
cdr3_aa: CASSLGTGWGNTIYF

j_call: TRBJ1-1
d_call: .
clone_size: .
v_call: TRBV3-1/TRBV3-2
cdr3_nt: TGTGCCAGCAGCACGAGGGGGGGCACTGAAGCTTTCTTT
cdr3_aa: CASSTRGGTEAFF

j_call: TRBJ1-5
d_call: .
clone_size: .
v_call: TRBV27
cdr3_nt: TGTGCCAGCGGGCCGTCCTGGGGCAATCAGCCCCAGCATTTT
cdr3_aa: CASGPSWGNQPQHF

j_call: TRBJ1-1
d_call: TRBD1
clone_size: .
v_call: TRBV2
cdr3_nt: TGTGCCATGGAGGGACAGGAGTCTGAAGCTTTCTTT
cdr3_aa: CAMEGQESEAFF

j_call: TRBJ1-6
d_call: .
clone_size: .
v_call: TRBV6-5
cdr3_nt: TGTGCCAGCAGTCCTACGGAGAATTCACCCCTCCACTTT
cdr3_aa: CASSPTENSPLHF

j_call: TRBJ1-1
d_call: TRBD1
clone_size: .
v_call: TRBV10-2
cdr3_nt: TGCGCCAGCAGTGAAAGGACAGGGGTTTTGAACACTGAAGCTTTCTTT
cdr3_aa: CASSERTGVLNTEAFF

j_call: TRBJ2-1
d_call: TRBD2
clone_size: .
v_call: TRBV4-2
cdr3_nt: TGTGCCAGCAGCCGGACCACTAGCGGGGTACTTGGAAATGAGCAGTTCTTC
cdr3_aa: CASSRTTSGVLGNEQFF

j_call: TRBJ2-5
d_call: TRBD2
clone_size: .
v_call: TRBV5-1
cdr3_nt: TGCGCCAGCAGAGGTAGCGGGGGGTCCCAAGAGACCCAGTACTTC
cdr3_aa: CASRGSGGSQETQYF

j_call: TRBJ1-1
d_call: .
clone_size: few
v_call: TRBV20-1
cdr3_nt: TGCAGTGCAAGGAGGGTCGCTGAAGCTTTCTTT
cdr3_aa: CSARRVAEAFF

j_call: TRBJ1-6
d_call: TRBD1
clone_size: once
v_call: TRBV27
cdr3_nt: TGTGCCAGCAGAAATAACAGGGGTTCGTCCCTCCACTTT
cdr3_aa: CASRNNRGSSLHF

j_call: TRBJ2-7
d_call: .
clone_size: .
v_call: TRBV6-5
cdr3_nt: TGTGCCAGCAGTTATTATGGGCTGAACGAGCAGTACTTC
cdr3_aa: CASSYYGLNEQYF

j_call: TRBJ1-1
d_call: TRBD1
clone_size: .
v_call: TRBV18
cdr3_nt: TGTGCCAGCTCACCGCCGACAGGGGTGAGCACTGAAGCTTTCTTT
cdr3_aa: CASSPPTGVSTEAFF

j_call: TRBJ1-1
d_call: .
clone_size: .
v_call: TRBV6-5
cdr3_nt: TGTGCCAGCAGTTACTCGGGGAGGGAGCGGGAAGCTTTCTTT
cdr3_aa: CASSYSGREREAFF

j_call: TRBJ1-5
d_call: .
clone_size: .
v_call: TRBV18
cdr3_nt: TGTGCCAGCTCACCGGGCGGGGGCCGTCAGCCCCAGCATTTT
cdr3_aa: CASSPGGGRQPQHF

j_call: TRBJ2-7
d_call: .
clone_size: .
v_call: TRBV19
cdr3_nt: TGTGCCAGTAGTAAGCAGACAGAGAACTCCTACGAGCAGTACTTC
cdr3_aa: CASSKQTENSYEQYF

j_call: TRBJ1-1
d_call: .
clone_size: .
v_call: TRBV19
cdr3_nt: TGTGCCAGTAGTCCAAGGGACATCCGGAACACTGAAGCTTTCTTT
cdr3_aa: CASSPRDIRNTEAFF

j_call: TRBJ2-7
d_call: .
clone_size: .
v_call: TRBV5-6
cdr3_nt: TGTGCCAGCAGCAATGGGGGCCTAAGCTCCTACGAGCAGTACTTC
cdr3_aa: CASSNGGLSSYEQYF

j_call: TRBJ1-3
d_call: .
clone_size: .
v_call: TRBV15
cdr3_nt: TGTGCCACCAGCAGAACCACGGGAGGATCGAGGGGCACCATATATTTT
cdr3_aa: CATSRTTGGSRGTIYF

j_call: TRBJ2-3
d_call: .
clone_size: .
v_call: TRBV18
cdr3_nt: TGTGCCAGCTCACTTCTAGATACGCAGTATTTT
cdr3_aa: CASSLLDTQYF

j_call: TRBJ2-3
d_call: TRBD1
clone_size: .
v_call: TRBV28
cdr3_nt: TGTGCCACCCAACTGGACAGGGATGGGGCAGATACGCAGTATTTT
cdr3_aa: CATQLDRDGADTQYF

j_call: TRBJ2-7
d_call: .
clone_size: .
v_call: TRBV6-1
cdr3_nt: TGTGCCAGCAGTGAAAGGACATACGATAAGCAGTACTTC
cdr3_aa: CASSERTYDKQYF

j_call: TRBJ2-3
d_call: TRBD2
clone_size: .
v_call: TRBV5-6
cdr3_nt: TGTGCCAGCAGCCTACGGACTAGCGGGGGGGCAAATACGCAGTATTTT
cdr3_aa: CASSLRTSGGANTQYF

j_call: TRBJ2-1
d_call: .
clone_size: .
v_call: TRBV13
cdr3_nt: TGTGCCAGCAGCTCCGGGACTGGGGGGAATGAGCAGTTCTTC
cdr3_aa: CASSSGTGGNEQFF

j_call: TRBJ2-7
d_call: TRBD2
clone_size: .
v_call: TRBV5-8
cdr3_nt: TGTGCCAGCAGCAGCTCCTCTCGCGGGGGGGCCGGCGACGAGCAGTACTTC
cdr3_aa: CASSSSSRGGAGDEQYF

j_call: TRBJ2-3
d_call: .
clone_size: .
v_call: TRBV5-1
cdr3_nt: TGCGCCAGCAGCTTTGGGCTTCGCACAGATACGCAGTATTTT
cdr3_aa: CASSFGLRTDTQYF

j_call: TRBJ1-2
d_call: TRBD1
clone_size: .
v_call: TRBV5-1
cdr3_nt: TGCGCCAGCAGCTTTCAGGGGGAGGACTATGGCTACACCTTC
cdr3_aa: CASSFQGEDYGYTF

j_call: TRBJ2-2
d_call: TRBD2
clone_size: .
v_call: TRBV7-2
cdr3_nt: TGTGCCAGCAGCTTACTAGCGGGGGGGCAGGACGGGGAGCTGTTTTTT
cdr3_aa: CASSLLAGGQDGELFF

j_call: TRBJ1-1
d_call: .
clone_size: .
v_call: TRBV3-1/TRBV3-2
cdr3_nt: TGTGCCAGCAGCCCCCGGACAGAAACGACTGAAGCTTTCTTT
cdr3_aa: CASSPRTETTEAFF

j_call: TRBJ1-1
d_call: .
clone_size: .
v_call: TRBV10-3
cdr3_nt: TGTGCCATCAGCCCACAGGGTGATTGGACTGAAGCTTTCTTT
cdr3_aa: CAISPQGDWTEAFF

j_call: TRBJ1-1
d_call: TRBD1
clone_size: .
v_call: TRBV18
cdr3_nt: TGTGCCAGCTCTTGGGACAGACTGGAACTAGCTGAAGCTTTCTTT
cdr3_aa: CASSWDRLELAEAFF

j_call: TRBJ2-7
d_call: TRBD1
clone_size: .
v_call: TRBV3-1/TRBV3-2
cdr3_nt: TGTGCCAGCAGCCAAGATGGTTGGCAGGGGGCACACGAGCAGTACTTC
cdr3_aa: CASSQDGWQGAHEQYF

j_call: TRBJ2-3
d_call: .
clone_size: .
v_call: TRBV11-2
cdr3_nt: TGTGCCAGCAGCCAGTGGGGGGGCACAGATACGCAGTATTTT
cdr3_aa: CASSQWGGTDTQYF